This T cell receptor (beta chain) derives from a study of blood T cell repertoires in COVID-19. For the study at large: Both acute and convalescent COVID-19 samples were obtained from the United States, Italy and Spain.

Profiling relied on immunoSEQ multiplex PCR, and the TCRdb table lists in-frame clones only, not all of them. The sample lists about 44,000 clones, 87% seen once, with about a quarter in the top ten. The ends lost 1 base at V and 1 base at J; junction bases unmatched: 2. The CDR3 is 14 residues long. Germline values: CDR1 GTSNPN, CDR2 SVGIG (reference sequence). The V and J genes are TRBV30 and TRBJ1-1; TRBD1 aligns across 8 bases. The sequenced sample consisted of peripheral blood. The receptor was isolated from a woman older than 75 in a cohort sampled during active or convalescent COVID-19. The CDR3 sequence: CAWSDGTGNTEAFF. CDR3 DNA: TGTGCCTGGAGTGACGGGACAGGGAACACTGAAGCTTTCTTT.